This T cell receptor (beta chain) came from a study of cytomegalovirus exposure and HLA in healthy donors. This CDR3 has 17 residues. Germline V gene lookup returns CDR1 LGHNA and CDR2 YNFKEQ. With 4 bases clipped from V and 5 bases from J, the junction kept 11 bases outside the gene matches. The study ran its PCR with 60 Vbeta and 13 Jbeta primers. The assay was immunoSEQ multiplex PCR, and TCRdb's table has in-frame clones only and misses some. Among about 140,000 clones listed, 73% were seen once. In this sample, this clone turned up a few times. The gene calls are TRBV4-2 and TRBJ2-3; 11 nucleotides align to TRBD2. The receptor comes from a woman in her 40s in good health and CMV-seronegative. Sequencing used PBMCs. The CDR3 DNA is TGTGCCAGCAGCCCCAATAGCGGGGGGGCCGCTGAAGATACGCAGTATTTT. Residues: CASSPNSGGAAEDTQYF.